Listed here are 14 T cell receptor beta chains from one sample, sequenced in a study of blood T cell repertoires in COVID-19. TCRdb keeps only in-frame clones here, not all; method: immunoSEQ multiplex PCR. Of fewer than 200,000 clones listed, roughly 76% are singletons. The sequencing input was peripheral blood. These TCRs come from an elderly woman with COVID-19, enrolled during active disease.

J is TRBJ2-5 and V is TRBV5-6; tentative D call: TRBD1 (6 bases). The ends were cut back, 2 bases at V and 5 bases at J, with 16 bases in the middle. CDR1 is SGHDT and CDR2 is YYEEEE in the germline V gene. This CDR3 comprises 15 residues. The CDR3 DNA sequence: TGTGCCAGCAGCTTTAGGGGGACGGCGGGTGAGACCCAGTACTTC. It encodes CASSFRGTAGETQYF.

The chain uses TRBV28 and TRBJ2-7; 7 positions match TRBD1. This CDR3 region has 19 residues. Trimming removed 5 bases from V and 4 bases from J; junction bases left unmatched: 23. Germline CDR1 and CDR2: MDHEN and SYDVKM. The CDR3 region is CASSLRIDWTGPDTYEQYF. Written as DNA, the CDR3 is TGTGCCAGCAGTCTACGAATCGACTGGACAGGCCCTGATACTTACGAGCAGTACTTC.

The chain is built from TRBV2 and TRBJ2-7; TRBD2 aligns across 10 bases. The germline gives CDR1 SNHLY, CDR2 FYNNEI. The CDR3 runs 14 residues. V shed 4 bases and J 7 bases; nucleotides not matched to a gene: 7. The CDR3 spells CASSVGLAGVEQYF. The DNA of the CDR3 is TGTGCCAGCAGTGTGGGGCTAGCGGGAGTGGAGCAGTACTTC.

This rearrangement joins TRBV18 to TRBJ1-1, with 8 positions matching TRBD1. Germline assignment: CDR1 KGHSH and CDR2 LQKENI. The CDR3 extends over 13 amino acids. The junction had 3 bases not matched to a gene; V was cut back by 5 bases and J by 4 bases. The CDR3, as DNA: TGTGCCAGCTCAAGGACAGGGCTCACTGAAGCTTTCTTT. Its translation is CASSRTGLTEAFF.

The chain carries TRBV27 and TRBJ2-7; 10 bases map to TRBD2. The CDR3 totals 14 residues. J lost 6 bases, V lost 6 bases, and 8 bases had no gene match. Germline-derived CDR1 and CDR2 are MNHEY and SMNVEV (reference sequence). As DNA, the CDR3 is TGTGCCAGCAGACCCGGGACTAGCGTAGTCGAGCAGTACTTC. It codes for CASRPGTSVVEQYF.

The J gene is TRBJ2-3, the V gene TRBV9; TRBD2 aligns across 9 bases. J gave up 4 bases and V 4 bases, and 10 bases lay outside the gene matches. Per the germline V gene, CDR1 is SGDLS and CDR2 is YYNGEE. The CDR3 length is 16 residues. DNA for the CDR3: TGTGCCAGCAGCCCACAAGCGGGGGGAGGCTCAGATACGCAGTATTTT. Its protein product is CASSPQAGGGSDTQYF. Combining the CDR3 with reference TRBV9 and TRBJ2-3 gives the whole variable domain DSGVTQTPKHLITATGQRVTLRCSPRSGDLSVYWYQQSLDQGLQFLIQYYNGEERAKGNILERFSAQQFPDLHSELNLSSLELGDSALYFCASSPQAGGGSDTQYFGPGTRLTVL.

V and J are TRBV11-3 and TRBJ2-3, with a weak D call TRBD1 (5 bases). Germline lookup yields CDR1 SGHNT and CDR2 YENEEA. The V end was cut by 4 bases, the J end by 2 bases, with 16 bases between. The CDR3 loop spans 16 amino acids. Written as DNA, the CDR3 is TGTGCCAGCAGCTCGGTAGGGGCCGTAACCACAGATACGCAGTATTTT. Its translation: CASSSVGAVTTDTQYF.

The gene calls are TRBV19 and TRBJ2-3; maybe TRBD2 (7 bases). Trimming stripped 5 bases from V and 0 bases from J, with 15 bases between. Germline CDR1 LNHDA, CDR2 SQIVND (reference sequence). The CDR3 runs 16 residues. The CDR3 nucleotides are TGTGCCAGTAGTCTCCGGGGGGCGGGGAGCACAGATACGCAGTATTTT. Protein sequence: CASSLRGAGSTDTQYF.

The rearrangement uses TRBV27 and TRBJ2-2; 8 nucleotides agree with TRBD2. Germline loops: CDR1 MNHEY, CDR2 SMNVEV (reference sequence). V dropped 7 bases and J dropped 9; count of bases not matched to a gene: 10. The CDR3 contains 14 residues. CDR3 sequence: CASKTAGDFRELFF. The CDR3 coding sequence is TGTGCCAGCAAGACAGCGGGGGACTTCAGGGAGCTGTTTTTT.

The chain has TRBV15 and TRBJ2-1; TRBD2 agrees at 11 bases. The V gene's germline CDR1 is LNHNV and CDR2 YYDKDF (reference sequence). The length of the CDR3 is 16 residues. The trim removed 2 bases at V and 5 bases at J, leaving 5 bases unmatched. CDR3 region: CATSRFLAGGDNEQFF. CDR3 sequence (DNA): TGTGCCACCAGCAGATTTCTAGCGGGAGGTGACAATGAGCAGTTCTTC.

The V gene is TRBV18, the J gene TRBJ2-7; D might be TRBD2 (5 bases). Trimming left V 3 bases short and J 6 bases short, with 9 bases between. The CDR3 consists of 12 residues. The germline V gene has CDR1 KGHSH and CDR2 LQKENI. The CDR3 is CASSPPLGEQYF. In DNA, the CDR3 is TGTGCCAGCTCACCGCCACTAGGCGAGCAGTACTTC.

The chain recombines TRBV7-9 with TRBJ1-2; D gene ambiguous. CDR3 length: 16 residues. V lost 6 bases, J lost 8 bases, and 25 bases lay in between. In germline, CDR1 is SEHNR, CDR2 FQNEAQ (reference sequence). In DNA, the CDR3 is TGTGCCAGCAGATCAGAGGGTAATCCAAGGGAAAGGGGCTACACCTTC. Translated: CASRSEGNPRERGYTF.

The chain couples TRBV6-5 to TRBJ1-1; a weak D match, TRBD1 (6 bases). This CDR3 has 13 amino acids. Looked up from germline, CDR1 is MNHEY and CDR2 is SVGAGI. The V gene lost 6 bases and the J gene lost 4 bases, with 12 bases spanning the gap. CDR3 DNA: TGTGCCAGCAGGAGAACAGGGAGCACTGAAGCTTTCTTT. Its translation: CASRRTGSTEAFF.

This rearrangement joins TRBV6-5 to TRBJ2-5; tentatively, D is TRBD2 (6 bases). The CDR3 loop spans 13 amino acids. Looked up from germline, CDR1 is MNHEY and CDR2 is SVGAGI. The V gene lost 2 bases and the J gene lost 5 bases, with 9 bases spanning the gap. CDR3 DNA sequence: TGTGCCAGCAGTTACAATGGGGGGGAGACCCAGTACTTC. It specifies CASSYNGGETQYF.